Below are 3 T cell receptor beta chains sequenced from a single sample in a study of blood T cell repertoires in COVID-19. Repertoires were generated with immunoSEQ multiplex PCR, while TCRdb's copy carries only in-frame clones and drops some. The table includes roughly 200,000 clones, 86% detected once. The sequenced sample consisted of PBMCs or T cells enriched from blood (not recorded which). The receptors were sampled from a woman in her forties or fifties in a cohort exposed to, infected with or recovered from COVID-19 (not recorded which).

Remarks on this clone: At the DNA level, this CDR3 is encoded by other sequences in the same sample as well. The CDR3 region has the DNA TGTGCCAGCAGCCGGACTGGGACTGAAGCTTTCTTT. This codes for CASSRTGTEAFF. V usage is TRBV3-1 (or the pseudogene TRBV3-2) and J usage is TRBJ1-1; D is undetermined. The CDR3 is 12 amino acids. With 4 bases removed from V and 5 bases from J, the gap between germline ends came to 8 bases. Germline V gene data show CDR1 as LGHDT and CDR2 as YNNKEL (reference sequence).

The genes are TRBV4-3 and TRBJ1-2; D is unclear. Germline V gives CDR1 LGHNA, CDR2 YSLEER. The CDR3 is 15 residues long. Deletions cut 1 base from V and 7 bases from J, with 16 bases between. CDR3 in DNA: TGCGCCAGCAGCCAAGCTACCGACTTATCCAGTGGCTACACCTTC. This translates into CASSQATDLSSGYTF.

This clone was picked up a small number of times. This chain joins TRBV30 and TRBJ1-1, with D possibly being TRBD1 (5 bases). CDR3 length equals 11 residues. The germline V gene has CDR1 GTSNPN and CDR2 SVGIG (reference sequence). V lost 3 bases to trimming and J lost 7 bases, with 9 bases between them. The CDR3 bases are TGTGCCTGGAGCCGGGGGGTTGAAGCTTTCTTT. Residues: CAWSRGVEAFF.